One sample yielded the 32 T cell receptor beta chains listed below, sequenced in a study of T cells after yellow fever vaccination (dated by TCRdb to between 2018 and 2021). Libraries were made using 5' RACE. The listed sequencing device is Illumina HiSeq 2500. TCRdb took the public reads, trimmed them with fastp at Q25, ran MiXCR for clone calling and kept in-frame beta chains. Under each unique CDR3 protein, matching rows form one entry showing the most common genes and DNA. The sample table lists a few hundred thousand distinct CDR3 sequences, 6.9% of them with a count of one. In total, the top ten clones hold approximately 0.85% of the sample. The treatment or condition label, read with the paper, signifies: live attenuated yellow fever vaccine strain. Material: CD4+ T cells sorted from PBMCs, obtained 15 days after the yellow fever booster vaccination. The receptor set was obtained from a man aged 25-45 years who received the YFV17D yellow fever vaccine.

In regard to this clonotype: Relative to the germline gene, one junction end is altered; a read error may explain this. The CDR3 nucleotides read TGTGTCAGCAGGGCACAGGGTTGGGAGTCTAACTATGGCTACACCTTC. Residues: CVSRAQGWESNYGYTF. The chain carries TRBV6-1 and TRBJ1-2; D might be TRBD1 (6 bases). The CDR3 has 16 residues. CDR1 is MNHNS, CDR2 SASEGT, per germline.

This clonotype was recorded at least ten times. The chain is built from TRBV7-9 and TRBJ2-5; TRBD1 is a possible D gene (6 bases). Germline loops: CDR1 SEHNR, CDR2 FQNEAQ (reference sequence). The V and J ends lost 5 bases and 1 base respectively, with 11 bases between them. This CDR3 has 14 amino acids. CDR3 protein: CASSIGQFQETQYF. For the CDR3, the DNA is TGTGCCAGCAGCATTGGACAGTTCCAAGAGACCCAGTACTTC.

The chain uses TRBV30 and TRBJ2-3; no clear D. Trimming removed 5 bases from V and 2 bases from J, with 8 bases in between. The CDR3 totals 12 residues. The germline V gene has CDR1 GTSNPN and CDR2 SVGIG (reference sequence). CDR3 coding DNA: TGTGCCTGGGATCCTAACACAGATACGCAGTATTTT. This gives the protein CAWDPNTDTQYF.

This rearrangement joins TRBV12-3 or TRBV12-4 to TRBJ1-4, with 11 bases that match TRBD1. This CDR3 is 15 amino acids long. After removal of 4 bases from V and 7 bases from J, the junction contained 5 bases not matched to a gene. CDR3 coding DNA: TGTGCCAGCAGTTCCCGGGGGACAGGGGGTGAAAAACTGTTTTTT. It translates to CASSSRGTGGEKLFF.

The sample holds a few counts of this clonotype. The chain has TRBV19 and TRBJ2-2; no clear D. Trimming shortened V by 3 bases and J by 8 bases, and 7 bases separated the two germline ends. Per germline, CDR1 LNHDA and CDR2 SQIVND (reference sequence). The CDR3 spans 12 residues. Here the CDR3 reads CASSIEVGELFF. CDR3 DNA: TGTGCCAGTAGTATTGAAGTAGGGGAGCTGTTTTTT. The variable domain in full, with the rest retrieved from reference TRBV19 and TRBJ2-2, is DGGITQSPKYLFRKEGQNVTLSCEQNLNHDAMYWYRQDPGQGLRLIYYSQIVNDFQKGDIAEGYSVSREKKESFPLTVTSAQKNPTAFYLCASSIEVGELFFGEGSRLTVL.

This clonotype has at least ten counts. The chain uses TRBV7-9 and TRBJ2-5; no definite D call. CDR1 is SEHNR, CDR2 FQNEAQ, per germline (reference sequence). Trimming took off 3 bases at V and 0 bases at J, with 14 bases between the two ends. The CDR3 spans 16 residues. CDR3 amino acids: CASSFILVPDQETQYF. CDR3 bases: TGTGCCAGCAGCTTTATTTTAGTTCCGGACCAAGAGACCCAGTACTTC.

A few counts support this clonotype. The CDR3 protein is CASSPLGGNTGELFF. In DNA, the CDR3 is TGTGCCAGCAGCCCCTTGGGGGGCAACACCGGGGAGCTGTTTTTT. The chain uses TRBV11-3 and TRBJ2-2; perhaps D is TRBD1 or TRBD2 (6 bases each). The CDR3 runs to 15 residues. Trimming left V 5 bases short and J 2 bases short, with 12 bases between. Germline CDR1 SGHNT, CDR2 YENEEA. Looking up the rest from reference TRBV11-3 and TRBJ2-2 gives the full variable domain: EAGVVQSPRYKIIEKKQPVAFWCNPISGHNTLYWYLQNLGQGPELLIRYENEEAVDDSQLPKDRFSAERLKGVDSTLKIQPAELGDSAVYLCASSPLGGNTGELFFGEGSRLTVL.

The table lists this clonotype with many counts. This rearrangement joins TRBV12-3 or TRBV12-4 to TRBJ2-1, with 7 bases matching TRBD2. V was clipped by 6 bases and J by 5 bases; unmatched bases: 16. The CDR3 loop spans 17 amino acids. In DNA form, the CDR3 reads TGTGCCAGCAGGGCTCTACTCGGACTAGTGGGTAACAATGAGCAGTTCTTC. It is translated as CASRALLGLVGNNEQFF.

The gene calls are TRBV7-2 and TRBJ2-3, with D perhaps matching TRBD2 (6 bases). V gave up 4 bases and J gave up 4 bases, with 15 bases separating them. Looked up from germline, CDR1 is SGHTA and CDR2 is FQGNSA. The CDR3 extends over 15 amino acids. The CDR3 DNA reads as TGTGCCAGCAGCTCACGTGGACTACGTTCAGATACGCAGTATTTT. Residues: CASSSRGLRSDTQYF.

Here the CDR3 reads CASSLGNDREQFF. The CDR3 DNA is TGTGCCAGCAGCTTAGGAAATGACAGGGAGCAGTTCTTC. The genes are TRBV7-8 and TRBJ2-1; D perhaps matches TRBD1 (6 bases). The CDR3 has 13 residues. V was shortened by 1 base and J by 10 bases, with 11 bases between the two germline ends. Germline CDR1 SGHVS, CDR2 FQNEAQ.

This sequence joins TRBV20-1 and TRBJ2-7; D uncertain. The V gene lost 3 bases and the J gene lost 2 bases, with 5 bases spanning the gap. The V gene's germline CDR1 is DFQATT and CDR2 SNEGSKA (reference sequence). This CDR3 comprises 11 residues. The CDR3 DNA sequence: TGCAGTGCTAGCCCGACCTACGAGCAGTACTTC. This translates into CSASPTYEQYF.

The rearrangement uses TRBV6-2 or TRBV6-3 and TRBJ2-1; 8 bases are shared with TRBD2. The germline CDR1 and CDR2 sequences are MNHEY and SVGEGT. The V and J ends lost 6 bases and 10 bases, in that order; junction bases with no gene match: 14. The CDR3 length is 15 residues. CDR3 protein: CASRDPGGPVLEQFF. Written as DNA, the CDR3 is TGTGCCAGCAGGGACCCGGGAGGGCCCGTTCTGGAGCAGTTCTTC.

In this sample, this clonotype turned up many times. V and J are TRBV7-2 and TRBJ2-1; D tentatively fits TRBD1 or TRBD2 (5 bases each). This CDR3 is 13 amino acids long. Between the trimmed V and J ends, which lost 0 bases and 6 bases, there was a span of 6 bases. CDR1 SGHTA and CDR2 FQGNSA come from the germline V gene. The CDR3, as DNA: TGTGCCAGCAGCTTAGCGGGGGTCAATGAGCAGTTCTTC. Translating gives CASSLAGVNEQFF.

This clonotype occurred many times. This sequence joins TRBV24-1 and TRBJ2-3, with 10 bases matching TRBD2. Germline CDR1 is KGHDR and CDR2 is SFDVKD. The CDR3 is 16 amino acids. J gave up 1 base and V 3 bases, and 3 bases lay outside the gene matches. CDR3 sequence: CATSDSGTSGTDTQYF. CDR3 coding DNA: TGTGCCACCAGTGATAGCGGGACTAGCGGCACAGATACGCAGTATTTT.

The chain has TRBV6-2 or TRBV6-3 and TRBJ2-7, with D perhaps given as TRBD1 or TRBD2 (5 bases each). The CDR3 is made up of 14 amino acids. Germline V gene lookup returns CDR1 MNHEY and CDR2 SVGEGT. Trimming removed 2 bases from V and 1 base from J, with 9 bases in between. The CDR3 region is CASSYGTQSYEQYF. DNA for the CDR3: TGTGCCAGCAGTTACGGGACGCAGTCCTACGAGCAGTACTTC.

This chain links TRBV10-3 with TRBJ1-2; a weak D match, TRBD1 (5 bases). Germline V lookup: CDR1 ENHRY, CDR2 SYGVKD. V was clipped by 2 bases and J by 7 bases, with 17 bases between them. The CDR3 loop spans 15 amino acids. CDR3 sequence reads: CAISEPSFYQGGYTF. CDR3 nucleotide sequence: TGTGCCATCAGTGAGCCGTCTTTCTACCAGGGTGGCTACACCTTC.

A few counts support this clonotype. This chain uses TRBV5-4 with TRBJ2-6, with unresolved D. CDR3 size: 15 residues. V dropped 2 bases and J dropped 3 bases, with 9 bases sitting between them. Germline CDR1 SGHNT, CDR2 YYREEE (reference sequence). The DNA for the CDR3 is TGTGCCAGCAGCTTCTTGTCAGGTGGGGCCAACGTCCTGACTTTC. This encodes CASSFLSGGANVLTF.

CDR3 coding DNA: TGCAGTGCTGCAACAGGGGGGAATTTTGCTGAAGCTTTCTTT. This translates into CSAATGGNFAEAFF. This chain uses TRBV20-1 with TRBJ1-1; 8 nucleotides match TRBD1. Unmatched junction bases numbered 11, after V lost 5 bases and J lost 6 bases. The CDR3 totals 14 residues. The germline CDR1 and CDR2 sequences are DFQATT and SNEGSKA (reference sequence).

CDR3 sequence reads: CATSRDQRDTQYF. The CDR3 nucleotides read TGTGCCACCAGCAGAGATCAACGCGATACGCAGTATTTT. The V call is TRBV15, the J call TRBJ2-3; D is uncertain. The V gene lost 0 bases and the J gene lost 6 bases, with 7 bases spanning the gap. The germline V gene encodes CDR1 LNHNV and CDR2 YYDKDF (reference sequence). This CDR3 region has 13 residues.

This clonotype appeared many times. This chain joins TRBV20-1 and TRBJ2-7; 9 nucleotides agree with TRBD2. The CDR3 totals 15 residues. V was clipped by 0 bases and J by 8 bases; unmatched bases: 11. From germline, CDR1 is DFQATT and CDR2 SNEGSKA (reference sequence). CDR3 sequence: CSAREASGIGRKQYF. DNA of the CDR3: TGCAGTGCTAGAGAGGCTAGCGGGATTGGAAGAAAGCAGTACTTC.

The gene calls are TRBV20-1 and TRBJ2-7; TRBD2 matches at 10 bases. CDR1 and CDR2 from the germline V gene are DFQATT and SNEGSKA (reference sequence). V gave up 0 bases and J gave up 2 bases; unmatched junction bases: 10. This CDR3 is 17 amino acids long. The CDR3 region is CSARDWTGTSAAYEQYF. The DNA for the CDR3 is TGCAGTGCTAGAGACTGGACCGGGACTAGCGCCGCCTACGAGCAGTACTTC.

The genes are TRBV4-2 and TRBJ1-2; no clear D. Trimming stripped 4 bases from V and 6 bases from J, with 12 bases between. The CDR3 has 13 residues. The germline CDR1 and CDR2 sequences are LGHNA and YNFKEQ. CDR3 coding DNA: TGTGCCAGCAGCCGTTCAGATGGGGATGGCTACACCTTC. Translated: CASSRSDGDGYTF.

With regard to this clonotype: Just one base apart from a much larger clone, this may be a read error. This sequence joins TRBV18 and TRBJ1-1; D remains ambiguous. The CDR3 runs to 13 residues. Germline V gene data show CDR1 as KGHSH and CDR2 as LQKENI. CDR3: CASSTATNTEASF. Here the CDR3 DNA reads TGTGCCAGCTCAACAGCGACCAACACTGAAGCTTCCTTT. Full variable domain (outside the CDR3, taken from reference TRBV18 and TRBJ1-1): NAGVMQNPRHLVRRRGQEARLRCSPMKGHSHVYWYRQLPEEGLKFMVYLQKENIIDESGMPKERFSAEFPKEGPSILRIQQVVRGDSAAYFCASSTATNTEASFGQGTRLTVV.

This clonotype was seen at least ten times. The chain carries TRBV29-1 and TRBJ2-1, with TRBD1 identical over 7 bases. The CDR3 length is 14 residues. Trimming took 4 bases from V and 7 from J; bases not matched to a gene: 10. Germline V lookup: CDR1 SQVTM, CDR2 ANQGSEA. The CDR3 nucleotides read TGCAGCGTTGCTCGAGACAGGGCAGGGAATGAGCAGTTCTTC. Translation: CSVARDRAGNEQFF.

Many counts were recorded for this clonotype. This chain uses TRBV29-1 with TRBJ2-1; D possibly corresponds to TRBD2 (5 bases). Trimming took 4 bases from V and 6 from J, leaving 10 bases between them. Looked up from germline, CDR1 is SQVTM and CDR2 is ANQGSEA. The CDR3 runs 12 residues. DNA of the CDR3: TGCAGCGTTGGTTCTGGGAGCAATGAGCAGTTCTTC. It translates to CSVGSGSNEQFF.

Many counts were recorded for this clonotype. The chain uses TRBV7-2 and TRBJ1-5; D may be TRBD1 (6 bases). CDR1 and CDR2 (germline): SGHTA, FQGNSA. Trimming removed 5 bases at V and 4 bases at J, with 18 bases between. The CDR3 is 16 amino acids. Here the CDR3 reads CASSPTLGTRNQPQHF. DNA of the CDR3: TGTGCCAGCAGCCCAACCTTGGGGACAAGAAATCAGCCCCAGCATTTT.

The sample holds a few counts of this clonotype. V gene TRBV3-1 combines with J gene TRBJ1-1; 11 nucleotides align to TRBD1. V gave up 4 bases and J gave up 4 bases; unmatched junction bases: 8. This CDR3 spans 16 amino acids. Germline loops: CDR1 LGHDT, CDR2 YNNKEL (reference sequence). The CDR3 sequence is CASSPRTGGWGTEAFF. The CDR3 region has the DNA TGTGCCAGCAGCCCCCGGACAGGGGGCTGGGGCACTGAAGCTTTCTTT.

This chain connects TRBV30 to TRBJ2-1, with D perhaps TRBD2 (6 bases). CDR1 GTSNPN and CDR2 SVGIG come from the germline V gene (reference sequence). CDR3 size: 13 residues. The V gene lost 3 bases and the J gene lost 12 bases, with 18 bases spanning the gap. CDR3 nucleotides: TGTGCCTGGAGGATAGAGACTAGGGGCCGGCAGTTCTTC. This encodes CAWRIETRGRQFF.

The chain joins TRBV7-2 to TRBJ2-5; 8 nucleotides match TRBD2. The junction had 8 bases not matched to a gene; V was cut back by 8 bases and J by 3 bases. The germline CDR1 and CDR2 sequences are SGHTA and FQGNSA. CDR3 size: 14 residues. This CDR3 is CASERGRAKETQYF. The CDR3 nucleotides read TGTGCCAGCGAGCGGGGGAGGGCTAAAGAGACCCAGTACTTC.

This chain joins TRBV4-2 and TRBJ1-6; D might be TRBD1 (5 bases). From germline, CDR1 is LGHNA and CDR2 YNFKEQ. Between the trimmed V and J ends, which lost 0 bases and 8 bases, there was a span of 14 bases. The CDR3 extends over 16 amino acids. CDR3 amino acids: CASSQDARGRDSPLHF. CDR3 DNA: TGTGCCAGCAGCCAAGATGCAAGGGGACGGGATTCACCCCTCCACTTT.

This clonotype was seen many times. This sequence joins TRBV12-5 and TRBJ2-7; either TRBD1 or TRBD2 may fit D (5 bases each). This CDR3 spans 13 amino acids. The germline V gene has CDR1 LGHNT and CDR2 FRNRAP. Trimming cost V 2 bases and J 6 bases, with 11 bases left between them. The CDR3 DNA reads as TGTGCTAGTGGTTTGTATCGGGGCCTCGAGCAGTACTTC. Residues: CASGLYRGLEQYF.

In this sample, this clonotype turned up a few times. The rearrangement links TRBV7-6 to TRBJ2-3; D not resolved. The V end was cut by 5 bases, the J end by 5 bases, with 8 bases between. This CDR3 is 12 amino acids long. CDR1 is SGHVS and CDR2 is FNYEAQ in the germline V gene. The CDR3: CASSRPLDTQYF. As DNA, the CDR3 is TGTGCCAGCAGCCGCCCCTTAGATACGCAGTATTTT.